One and the same sample provided the 26 T cell receptor beta chains below, sequenced in a study of blood T cell repertoires in COVID-19. Data came from immunoSEQ multiplex PCR; TCRdb stores just in-frame clones and leaves some out. The sample holds under 300,000 clones, 80% to 90% seen once. Sequencing was carried out using PBMCs or T cells enriched from blood (not recorded which). The receptors come from a man aged 40-50 years who had recovered from COVID-19.

The chain carries TRBV13 and TRBJ1-2, with TRBD1 as a possible D gene (5 bases). Trimming took 5 bases from V and 4 from J, leaving 14 bases between them. The CDR3 spans 14 residues. The germline V gene has CDR1 PRHDT and CDR2 FYEKMQ (reference sequence). The CDR3 nucleotides are TGTGCCAGCAGCGTTGGGGGGAGCTCCTATGGCTACACCTTC. Protein product: CASSVGGSSYGYTF.

The chain carries TRBV19 and TRBJ2-7, with a weak D call TRBD2 (5 bases). Trimming shortened V by 9 bases and J by 1 base, and 13 bases separated the two germline ends. The germline CDR1 and CDR2 sequences are LNHDA and SQIVND (reference sequence). This CDR3 has 13 residues. The CDR3 region is CASWLALSYEQYF. The CDR3 DNA sequence: TGTGCCAGCTGGTTAGCGCTATCCTACGAGCAGTACTTC.

V gene TRBV6-1 combines with J gene TRBJ2-7, with a tentative D call TRBD1 (5 bases). Germline-derived CDR1 and CDR2 are MNHNS and SASEGT. V was trimmed by 0 bases and J by 2 bases, leaving 5 bases between them. This CDR3 has 13 residues. The CDR3 DNA sequence: TGTGCCAGCAGTGAAGCACAGGCCTACGAGCAGTACTTC. Encoded protein: CASSEAQAYEQYF.

The rearrangement uses TRBV5-6 and TRBJ1-5, with D possibly TRBD1 on 5 matching bases. CDR1 and CDR2 (germline): SGHDT, YYEEEE. V was cut by 0 bases and J by 4 bases, with 14 bases left in between. The CDR3 has 16 residues. The DNA of the CDR3 is TGTGCCAGCAGCTTGGTAGGCGGGACGGATAATCAGCCCCAGCATTTT. Its translation is CASSLVGGTDNQPQHF.

The genes are TRBV19 and TRBJ1-4; possible D gene TRBD1, 6 bases. Trimming stripped 9 bases from V and 3 bases from J, with 17 bases between. The CDR3 spans 15 residues. The germline V gene has CDR1 LNHDA and CDR2 SQIVND (reference sequence). The CDR3 reads CASGHVGAANEKLFF. CDR3 coding DNA: TGTGCCAGCGGTCATGTGGGGGCTGCTAATGAAAAACTGTTTTTT.

This rearrangement joins TRBV10-1 to TRBJ1-4, with 10 bases aligning to TRBD1. The CDR3 spans 15 residues. From germline, CDR1 is WNHNN and CDR2 SYGVQD (reference sequence). With V trimmed by 6 bases and J by 8 bases, 9 bases remained unmatched. In nucleotides, the CDR3 is TGCGCCAGCAGCAGAGACAGGGGGCCGGTAGAAAAACTGTTTTTT. This translates into CASSRDRGPVEKLFF.

The V gene is TRBV5-5, the J gene TRBJ1-1; D is possibly TRBD1 (5 bases). The V gene lost 1 base and the J gene lost 1 base, with 11 bases spanning the gap. Germline CDR1 and CDR2: SGHKS and YYEKEE (reference sequence). This CDR3 comprises 15 residues. CDR3 nucleotides: TGTGCCAGCAGCTTGTCTGTGGGGGGGAACACTGAAGCTTTCTTT. Its translation: CASSLSVGGNTEAFF. Supplemented by reference TRBV5-5 and TRBJ1-1, the full variable domain reads DAGVTQSPTHLIKTRGQQVTLRCSPISGHKSVSWYQQVLGQGPQFIFQYYEKEERGRGNFPDRFSARQFPNYSSELNVNALLLGDSALYLCASSLSVGGNTEAFFGQGTRLTVV.

The rearrangement joins TRBV5-1 to TRBJ2-5; D might be TRBD2 (6 bases). The CDR3 is 15 amino acids. V was trimmed by 3 bases and J by 5 bases, leaving 17 bases between them. CDR1 is SGHRS and CDR2 is YFSETQ in the germline V gene. The CDR3, as DNA: TGCGCCAGCAGCTCCGGGAGCAGGGCCCGGGAGACCCAGTACTTC. Translation: CASSSGSRARETQYF. Full variable domain (rest looked up from reference TRBV5-1 and TRBJ2-5): KAGVTQTPRYLIKTRGQQVTLSCSPISGHRSVSWYQQTPGQGLQFLFEYFSETQRNKGNFPGRFSGRQFSNSRSEMNVSTLELGDSALYLCASSSGSRARETQYFGPGTRLLVL.

The gene calls are TRBV12-3 or TRBV12-4 and TRBJ1-2, with D perhaps matching TRBD1 (6 bases). The CDR3 has 12 residues. V gave up 6 bases and J gave up 8 bases, with 13 bases separating them. The CDR3 coding sequence is TGTGCCAGCAGCGACAGGAGTCGGGGCTACACCTTC. Translation gives CASSDRSRGYTF.

The chain carries TRBV27 and TRBJ1-1; 7 positions match TRBD1. CDR1 is MNHEY and CDR2 is SMNVEV in the germline V gene (reference sequence). Germline trimming cut 2 bases from V and 1 base from J; bases unmatched to any gene: 1. The CDR3 sequence is 14 residues long. DNA for the CDR3: TGTGCCAGCAGTTTACGACAGGGGAACACTGAAGCTTTCTTT. Translating it yields CASSLRQGNTEAFF.

Only one count was recorded for this clone. The V gene is TRBV5-6, the J gene TRBJ1-1; TRBD1 agrees at 8 bases. This CDR3 is 17 amino acids long. J gave up 6 bases and V 2 bases, and 15 bases lay outside the gene matches. CDR1 and CDR2 from the germline V gene are SGHDT and YYEEEE. This CDR3 reads CASSFRLWTGRNAEAFF. The CDR3 nucleotides read TGTGCCAGCAGCTTTCGACTCTGGACAGGGCGAAACGCTGAAGCTTTCTTT.

On this clone: A junction end diverges from the germline sequence, so it may reflect a read error. The chain links TRBV15 to TRBJ1-5; D uncertain. There are 14 residues in the CDR3. The germline V gene has CDR1 LNHNV and CDR2 YYDKDF (reference sequence). The CDR3 sequence is CATSGDNSNQPQHF. The CDR3 nucleotides are TGTGCCACCAGCGGAGATAATAGCAATCAGCCCCAGCATTTT.

This chain joins TRBV24-1 and TRBJ2-7; 9 nucleotides align to TRBD1. V shed 4 bases and J 1 base; nucleotides not matched to a gene: 4. Germline V gene data show CDR1 as KGHDR and CDR2 as SFDVKD. The CDR3 is 15 amino acids. CDR3 coding DNA: TGTGCCACCAGTGACCGGGGACAGGGTTCCTACGAGCAGTACTTC. Its protein is CATSDRGQGSYEQYF.

The chain joins TRBV6-1 to TRBJ2-7; 8 bases agree with TRBD1. Germline V lookup: CDR1 MNHNS, CDR2 SASEGT. V lost 1 base and J lost 2; bases outside the gene matches: 4. The CDR3 contains 15 residues. The CDR3 loop is CASSEVGQGTYEQYF. CDR3 coding DNA: TGTGCCAGCAGTGAAGTTGGACAGGGAACCTACGAGCAGTACTTC.

V usage is TRBV3-1 (or the pseudogene TRBV3-2) and J usage is TRBJ2-3, with D hard to call. Germline values: CDR1 LGHDT, CDR2 YNNKEL (reference sequence). The CDR3 consists of 15 residues. Between the trimmed V and J ends, which lost 0 bases and 1 base, there was a span of 8 bases. The CDR3 loop is CASSQDGLRTDTQYF. The CDR3 DNA sequence: TGTGCCAGCAGCCAAGATGGGCTACGCACAGATACGCAGTATTTT.

The chain employs TRBV2 and TRBJ2-3; possibly TRBD2 for D (6 bases). The CDR3 contains 14 residues. Trimming removed 10 bases at V and 1 base at J, with 15 bases between. Per germline, CDR1 SNHLY and CDR2 FYNNEI. For the CDR3, the DNA is TGTGCCACCCCCGCTAGGAGGGGCACAGATACGCAGTATTTT. Encoded protein: CATPARRGTDTQYF. The full variable domain, in which reference TRBV2 and TRBJ2-3 provide the parts outside the CDR3, is EPEVTQTPSHQVTQMGQEVILRCVPISNHLYFYWYRQILGQKVEFLVSFYNNEISEKSEIFDDQFSVERPDGSNFTLKIRSTKLEDSAMYFCATPARRGTDTQYFGPGTRLTVL.

The J gene is TRBJ2-3, the V gene TRBV7-2, with 9 positions matching TRBD1. V gave up 4 bases and J gave up 0 bases; unmatched junction bases: 5. The CDR3 totals 16 residues. Germline CDR1 SGHTA, CDR2 FQGNSA. Here the CDR3 reads CASSSQGAPSTDTQYF. In nucleotides, the CDR3 is TGTGCCAGCAGCTCACAGGGGGCCCCGAGCACAGATACGCAGTATTTT.

The chain is built from TRBV6-6 and TRBJ1-5; D possibly corresponds to TRBD1 (5 bases). The germline gives CDR1 MNHNY, CDR2 SVGAGI (reference sequence). With 7 bases removed from V and 2 bases from J, the gap between germline ends came to 12 bases. The CDR3 contains 14 residues. CDR3 coding DNA: TGTGCCAGCACGACCGGGGGGGGCAATCAGCCCCAGCATTTT. It codes for CASTTGGGNQPQHF.

This sequence joins TRBV28 and TRBJ1-2, with 8 bases aligning to TRBD1. The CDR3 runs 20 residues. Germline CDR1 reads MDHEN; CDR2 reads SYDVKM. J gave up 4 bases and V 5 bases, and 24 bases lay outside the gene matches. CDR3 bases: TGTGCCAGCAGTCCACCATCCGGACAGGGATTTACGGGACTCGGCTATGGCTACACCTTC. This encodes CASSPPSGQGFTGLGYGYTF.

The chain is built from TRBV2 and TRBJ2-2; 8 nucleotides match TRBD1. There are 15 residues in the CDR3. Germline V CDR1 and CDR2: SNHLY, FYNNEI. V gave up 4 bases and J gave up 3 bases; unmatched junction bases: 4. CDR3 nucleotides: TGTGCCAGCAGTGTGAGACAGGGGTACACCGGGGAGCTGTTTTTT. Encoded protein: CASSVRQGYTGELFF.

The rearrangement joins TRBV7-9 to TRBJ1-5; D might be TRBD1 (5 bases). Trimming removed 1 base from V and 1 base from J, with 14 bases in between. CDR1 is SEHNR and CDR2 is FQNEAQ in the germline V gene (reference sequence). The CDR3 runs to 17 residues. CDR3 region: CASSLVLETASNQPQHF. The CDR3 nucleotides are TGTGCCAGCAGCTTAGTCCTCGAGACAGCCAGCAATCAGCCCCAGCATTTT.

The V and J genes are TRBV28 and TRBJ1-5; D is unclear. The CDR3 runs to 13 residues. Germline assignment: CDR1 MDHEN and CDR2 SYDVKM. Trimming left V 5 bases short and J 0 bases short, with 5 bases between. CDR3 bases: TGTGCCAGCAGTCTCGTTAGCAATCAGCCCCAGCATTTT. The encoded protein is CASSLVSNQPQHF.

The J gene is TRBJ2-3, the V gene TRBV12-3 or TRBV12-4; 7 bases agree with TRBD2. V shed 4 bases and J 4 bases; nucleotides not matched to a gene: 2. The CDR3 runs 13 residues. CDR3 protein: CASSWREPDTQYF. CDR3 DNA: TGTGCCAGCAGTTGGCGGGAGCCAGATACGCAGTATTTT.

The chain combines TRBV10-1 with TRBJ2-2, with 9 bases aligning to TRBD1. J was trimmed by 2 bases and V by 6 bases; bases with no gene match: 13. This CDR3 has 18 amino acids. The germline V gene has CDR1 WNHNN and CDR2 SYGVQD (reference sequence). In nucleotides, the CDR3 is TGCGCCAGCAGCCGCTATTTCGGGACAGGGATAAACACCGGGGAGCTGTTTTTT. It translates to CASSRYFGTGINTGELFF.

CDR3 in amino acids: CASSLVTVDQPQHF. In nucleotides, the CDR3 is TGTGCCAGCAGCTTAGTTACAGTTGATCAGCCCCAGCATTTT. V is TRBV7-9 and J is TRBJ1-5; D ambiguous. This CDR3 contains 14 residues. Germline V gene sequence: CDR1 SEHNR, CDR2 FQNEAQ (reference sequence). V was pared by 1 base and J by 5 bases, with 9 bases between.

The chain joins TRBV13 to TRBJ2-7, with 10 bases fitting TRBD1. V dropped 5 bases and J dropped 3; count of bases not matched to a gene: 7. CDR3 length equals 15 residues. CDR1 PRHDT and CDR2 FYEKMQ come from the germline V gene (reference sequence). CDR3 nucleotides: TGTGCCAGCAGCCCCGAGGACAGGGGGTTCTACGAGCAGTACTTC. The encoded protein is CASSPEDRGFYEQYF. Variable domain in full (rest from reference TRBV13 and TRBJ2-7): AAGVIQSPRHLIKEKRETATLKCYPIPRHDTVYWYQQGPGQDPQFLISFYEKMQSDKGSIPDRFSAQQFSDYHSELNMSSLELGDSALYFCASSPEDRGFYEQYFGPGTRLTVT.